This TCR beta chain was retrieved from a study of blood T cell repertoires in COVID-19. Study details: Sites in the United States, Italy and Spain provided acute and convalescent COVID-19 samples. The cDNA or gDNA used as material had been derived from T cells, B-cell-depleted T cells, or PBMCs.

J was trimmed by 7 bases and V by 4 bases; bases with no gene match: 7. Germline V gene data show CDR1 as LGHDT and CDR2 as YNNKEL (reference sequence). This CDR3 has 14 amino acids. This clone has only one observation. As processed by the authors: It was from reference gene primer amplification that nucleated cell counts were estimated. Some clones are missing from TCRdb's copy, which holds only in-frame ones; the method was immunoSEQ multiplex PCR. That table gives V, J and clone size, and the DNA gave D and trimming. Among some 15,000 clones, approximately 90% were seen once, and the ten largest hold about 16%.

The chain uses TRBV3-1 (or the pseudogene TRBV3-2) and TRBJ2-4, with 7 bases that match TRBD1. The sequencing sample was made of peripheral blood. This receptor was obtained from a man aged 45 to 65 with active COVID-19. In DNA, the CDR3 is TGTGCCAGCAGCCTAGAGTCCAGGGGGAACATTCAGTACTTC. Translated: CASSLESRGNIQYF.